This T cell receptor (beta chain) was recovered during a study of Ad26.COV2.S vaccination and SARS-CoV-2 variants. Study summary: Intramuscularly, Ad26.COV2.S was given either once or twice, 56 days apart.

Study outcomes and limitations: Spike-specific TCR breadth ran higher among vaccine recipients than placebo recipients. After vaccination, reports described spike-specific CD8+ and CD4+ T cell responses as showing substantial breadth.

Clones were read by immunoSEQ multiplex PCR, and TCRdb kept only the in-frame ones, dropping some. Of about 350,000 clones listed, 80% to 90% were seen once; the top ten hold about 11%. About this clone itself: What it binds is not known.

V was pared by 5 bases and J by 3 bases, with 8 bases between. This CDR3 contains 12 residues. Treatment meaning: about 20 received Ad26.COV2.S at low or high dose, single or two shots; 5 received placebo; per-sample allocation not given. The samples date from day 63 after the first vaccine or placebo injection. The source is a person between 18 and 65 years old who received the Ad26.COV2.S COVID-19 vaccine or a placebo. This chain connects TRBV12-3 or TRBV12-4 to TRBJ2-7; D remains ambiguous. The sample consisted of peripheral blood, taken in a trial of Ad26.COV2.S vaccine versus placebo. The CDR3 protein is CASSQVSYEQYF. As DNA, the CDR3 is TGTGCCAGCAGTCAAGTGAGCTACGAGCAGTACTTC.